One T cell receptor beta chain is described in this entry. The data originate from a study of T cell responses to AZD1222 COVID-19 vaccine. Generated by immunoSEQ multiplex PCR, the TCRdb table keeps only in-frame clones and is missing some. The sample comprises about 79,000 clones, roughly nine tenths of which are singletons, and about 28% rests with the top ten. This receptor was taken from an adult who received the AZD1222 COVID-19 vaccine. The sample was peripheral blood, taken 28 days after the second AZD1222 dose.

The CDR3 loop is CASKKGHQGLAGGETQYF. DNA of the CDR3: TGTGCCAGTAAGAAGGGACACCAGGGACTAGCGGGAGGTGAGACCCAGTACTTC. The chain couples TRBV19 to TRBJ2-5; TRBD2 aligns across 15 bases. The length of the CDR3 is 18 residues. The germline V gene encodes CDR1 LNHDA and CDR2 SQIVND (reference sequence). V shed 7 bases, J shed 5 bases, and the junction held 14 bases outside the gene matches.